This TCR beta chain was profiled in a study of Ad26.COV2.S vaccination and SARS-CoV-2 variants. Study summary: COV1001, an Ad26.COV2.S trial, supplied this vaccine-arm donor. Ad26.COV2.S shots went into the muscle once or twice, 56 days apart.

Clones were sequenced by immunoSEQ multiplex PCR, and TCRdb holds only the in-frame ones, with some missing. The table lists more than 300,000 clones, about 86% of them singletons. J was trimmed by 1 base and V by 7 bases; bases with no gene match: 1. Germline V gives CDR1 MNHEY, CDR2 SVGAGI. The CDR3 runs 13 residues. General study results and limits: Breadth measured for non-spike TCRs was similar across vaccine and placebo recipients. Vaccinees reportedly had broad spike-specific CD8+ and CD4+ T cell responses.

Described treatment: 15 to 20 received Ad26.COV2.S at low or high dose, single or two shots; five or six received placebo; per-sample allocation not given. Specimen acquisition occurred on day 63 following the initial vaccine or placebo injection. As for this clone: What it recognizes is unknown.

V and J are TRBV6-5 and TRBJ2-1, with 7 positions matching TRBD2. Here the sequenced sample was peripheral blood, taken in a trial of Ad26.COV2.S vaccine versus placebo. The receptor comes from a person between 18 and 65 years old who received the Ad26.COV2.S COVID-19 vaccine or a placebo. CDR3 sequence (DNA): TGTGCCAGCACTAGCGGTTCCTACAATGAGCAGTTCTTC. Residues: CASTSGSYNEQFF.